Listed below are T cell receptor beta chains from one sample, sequenced in a study of blood T cell repertoires in COVID-19. Profiling relied on immunoSEQ multiplex PCR, and the TCRdb table lists in-frame clones only, not all of them. Of around 130,000 clones listed, about 82% are singletons. What was sequenced was peripheral blood. These receptors were collected from a man in his 60s with active or convalescent COVID-19. The CDR3 runs from the conserved cysteine through the conserved F or W. Each record gives: V gene, J gene, D gene, clone size, CDR3 protein, CDR3 DNA. D genes are given only for firm matches. Only part of the rows carry a size: once, few, many, or a class if the clone is expanded.

>TRBV7-2|TRBJ1-1|.|.
CASSLDRAMNTEAFF
TGTGCCAGCAGCTTAGACAGGGCAATGAACACTGAAGCTTTCTTT
>TRBV19|TRBJ2-1|TRBD1|many
CASSLRTGSNNEQFF
TGTGCCAGTAGTCTCCGGACAGGGTCTAACAATGAGCAGTTCTTC
>TRBV7-9|TRBJ2-3|.|.
CASSPHRVTDTQYF
TGTGCCAGCAGCCCCCACAGGGTTACAGATACGCAGTATTTT
>TRBV11-2|TRBJ2-5|.|.
CASSLDGEETQYF
TGTGCCAGCAGCTTAGACGGGGAAGAGACCCAGTACTTC
>TRBV7-8|TRBJ2-7|.|.
CASSPPLRLGRRYEQYF
TGTGCCAGCAGCCCACCTTTAAGACTGGGGAGGAGGTACGAGCAGTACTTC
>TRBV2|TRBJ1-1|.|.
CATERVPMNTEAFF
TGTGCCACGGAGAGGGTACCAATGAACACTGAAGCTTTCTTT
>TRBV30|TRBJ1-6|.|once
CAWSVSWAPGGDSPLHF
TGTGCCTGGAGTGTCTCCTGGGCTCCCGGAGGAGATTCACCCCTCCACTTT
>TRBV5-1|TRBJ2-2|.|.
CASSLVLSANTGELFF
TGCGCCAGCAGCTTGGTACTTAGCGCAAACACCGGGGAGCTGTTTTTT
>TRBV19|TRBJ1-3|.|.
CASREGGRLSGNTIYF
TGTGCCAGTAGGGAAGGAGGGCGCCTCTCTGGAAACACCATATATTTT
>TRBV10-3|TRBJ1-3|.|.
CAISEPGRAGNTIYF
TGTGCCATCAGTGAGCCCGGGAGGGCTGGAAACACCATATATTTT
>TRBV6-5|TRBJ2-2|.|.
CASRPNGGELFF
TGTGCCAGCAGACCTAATGGCGGGGAGCTGTTTTTT
>TRBV5-1|TRBJ1-2|TRBD1|.
CASSVGQGSNYGYTF
TGCGCCAGCAGCGTCGGACAGGGGTCTAACTATGGCTACACCTTC
>TRBV9|TRBJ1-2|.|.
CASSVELGRGYTF
TGTGCCAGCAGCGTAGAATTGGGCAGGGGCTACACCTTC
>TRBV7-3|TRBJ2-2|.|.
CASSIDTGELFF
TGTGCCAGCAGCATCGACACCGGGGAGCTGTTTTTT
>TRBV15|TRBJ1-5|.|.
CATSREAGYDQPQHF
TGTGCCACCAGCAGAGAGGCAGGGTATGATCAGCCCCAGCATTTT
>TRBV19|TRBJ1-5|TRBD1|.
CASSIRQGNGNQPQHF
TGTGCCAGTAGTATACGACAGGGGAATGGCAATCAGCCCCAGCATTTT
>TRBV5-6|TRBJ1-3|.|once
CASSLRTEGNTIYF
TGTGCCAGCAGCTTGCGGACTGAGGGAAACACCATATATTTT
>TRBV28|TRBJ1-1|TRBD1|.
CASSPDGWDRVPTEAFF
TGTGCCAGCAGTCCAGATGGTTGGGACAGGGTTCCCACTGAAGCTTTCTTT
>TRBV6-5|TRBJ2-7|TRBD1|.
CASTRGQGEQYF
TGTGCCAGCACCAGGGGGCAAGGCGAGCAGTACTTC
>TRBV7-3|TRBJ2-2|.|few
CASSLRGNTGELFF
TGTGCCAGCAGCTTAAGAGGAAACACCGGGGAGCTGTTTTTT
>TRBV5-1|TRBJ2-1|TRBD1|.
CASSLGQGAYNEQFF
TGCGCCAGCAGCTTGGGACAGGGGGCCTACAATGAGCAGTTCTTC
>TRBV2|TRBJ2-3|.|.
CASMPIRSGDTQYF
TGTGCCAGCATGCCCATTAGGAGTGGGGATACGCAGTATTTT
>TRBV3-1/TRBV3-2|TRBJ1-5|.|.
CASSQGLRQPQHF
TGTGCCAGCAGCCAGGGTCTGCGGCAGCCCCAGCATTTT
>TRBV4-3|TRBJ2-2|.|.
CASSQEGYTGELFF
TGCGCCAGCAGCCAGGAGGGGTACACCGGGGAGCTGTTTTTT
>TRBV28|TRBJ1-2|.|.
CASSPGHRGVYGYTF
TGTGCCAGCAGTCCAGGACACAGAGGAGTCTATGGCTACACCTTC
>TRBV29-1|TRBJ1-3|.|.
CSVGGGGNTIYF
TGCAGCGTTGGGGGAGGAGGAAACACCATATATTTT